This passage covers 15 T cell receptor beta chains from one sample sequenced in a study of cytomegalovirus exposure and HLA in healthy donors. Primers for the PCR totalled 60 Vbeta and 13 Jbeta. This table comes from immunoSEQ multiplex PCR, and its TCRdb copy is limited to in-frame clones, with some not included. The sample records about 170,000 clones, about 82% being singletons. The sample comprised PBMCs. The origin of the receptors is a male donor in good health and CMV-seronegative.

The gene calls are TRBV6-5 and TRBJ1-1; the D is unclear. The germline gives CDR1 MNHEY, CDR2 SVGAGI. Trimming cost V 2 bases and J 0 bases, with 7 bases left between them. The CDR3 is made up of 14 amino acids. DNA for the CDR3: TGTGCCAGCAGTTACAGGAGTATGAACACTGAAGCTTTCTTT. As protein: CASSYRSMNTEAFF.

This clone was found a few times. The J gene is TRBJ1-1, the V gene TRBV2; TRBD1 might be the D (5 bases). Germline values: CDR1 SNHLY, CDR2 FYNNEI. With 5 bases removed from V and 3 bases from J, the gap between germline ends came to 16 bases. The CDR3 totals 15 residues. CDR3 nucleotide sequence: TGTGCCAGCAGTTCCCGTCAGGGTGGGGACACTGAAGCTTTCTTT. Protein sequence: CASSSRQGGDTEAFF.

The chain combines TRBV6-1 with TRBJ2-2; TRBD1 aligns across 8 bases. Trimming cost V 7 bases and J 4 bases; bases outside gene matches: 5. This CDR3 is built from 14 residues. Germline V gene lookup returns CDR1 MNHNS and CDR2 SASEGT. In nucleotides, the CDR3 is TGTGCCAGCACCGGACAGGGAAGCACCGGGGAGCTGTTTTTT. The encoded protein is CASTGQGSTGELFF.

The rearrangement links TRBV27 to TRBJ2-3; TRBD2 matches 8 bases. CDR1 and CDR2 (germline): MNHEY, SMNVEV (reference sequence). This CDR3 has 15 residues. The V segment lost 8 bases and the J segment 7 bases; nucleotides outside the gene matches: 14. CDR3 sequence (DNA): TGTGCCAGCGCAAAAACCGGGACTAGTGCAAATACGCAGTATTTT. It specifies CASAKTGTSANTQYF.

This clone was observed a handful of times. The V call is TRBV4-1, the J call TRBJ1-1, with 7 bases aligning to TRBD1. CDR3 length equals 18 residues. The germline V gene has CDR1 MGHRA and CDR2 YSYEKL. Trimming removed 1 base from V and 1 base from J; junction bases left unmatched: 12. CDR3 coding DNA: TGCGCCAGCAGCCAAGTACTCGGGACCGGGACAGAGAACACTGAAGCTTTCTTT. As protein: CASSQVLGTGTENTEAFF.

J is TRBJ2-1 and V is TRBV27, with a possible D match to TRBD2 (5 bases). The V and J ends lost 4 bases and 0 bases respectively, with 10 bases between them. The CDR3 contains 15 residues. Germline CDR1 is MNHEY and CDR2 is SMNVEV (reference sequence). CDR3 coding DNA: TGTGCCAGCAGTTGGACTTTGAGCTCCTACAATGAGCAGTTCTTC. Its protein is CASSWTLSSYNEQFF.

The rearrangement uses TRBV28 and TRBJ2-1; the match to TRBD2 covers 9 bases. Germline CDR1 and CDR2: MDHEN and SYDVKM. The CDR3 spans 14 residues. Trimming removed 7 bases from V and 5 bases from J; junction bases left unmatched: 6. CDR3 sequence: CASTLAGGDNEQFF. The CDR3 nucleotides are TGTGCCAGCACCTTGGCGGGGGGGGACAATGAGCAGTTCTTC.

This sequence joins TRBV7-7 and TRBJ2-2, with TRBD2 matching over 9 bases. CDR1 SSHAT and CDR2 FNYEAQ come from the germline V gene (reference sequence). J was trimmed by 7 bases and V by 2 bases; bases with no gene match: 11. The CDR3 is 17 residues long. This CDR3 reads CASSLLDLAGRDGELFF. In DNA form, the CDR3 reads TGTGCCAGCAGCTTATTGGACCTAGCGGGAAGGGACGGGGAGCTGTTTTTT.

Regarding this clone: This same CDR3 is encoded by further DNA sequences in the sample. V gene TRBV9 combines with J gene TRBJ2-1, with D maybe TRBD1 (6 bases). Germline values: CDR1 SGDLS, CDR2 YYNGEE. The germline V and J ends were trimmed by 2 bases and 4 bases, with 7 bases remaining between them. The length of the CDR3 is 13 residues. CDR3 coding DNA: TGTGCCAGCAGCGTTGGACAGTACAATGAGCAGTTCTTC. Its protein is CASSVGQYNEQFF.

The V gene is TRBV9, the J gene TRBJ1-6; 7 bases match TRBD1. The germline V gene encodes CDR1 SGDLS and CDR2 YYNGEE. The CDR3 has 15 amino acids. V dropped 3 bases and J dropped 8; count of bases not matched to a gene: 8. The CDR3 nucleotides are TGTGCCAGCAGCGATGTGACAGGGCGTCATTCACCCCTCCACTTT. Translation: CASSDVTGRHSPLHF. The full variable domain, with the rest looked up from reference TRBV9 and TRBJ1-6, is DSGVTQTPKHLITATGQRVTLRCSPRSGDLSVYWYQQSLDQGLQFLIQYYNGEERAKGNILERFSAQQFPDLHSELNLSSLELGDSALYFCASSDVTGRHSPLHFGNGTRLTVT.

V gene TRBV4-2 combines with J gene TRBJ2-7, with no clear D. There are 18 residues in the CDR3. V lost 1 base, J lost 0 bases, and 19 bases lay in between. The germline V gene encodes CDR1 LGHNA and CDR2 YNFKEQ. The CDR3 loop reads CASSQVTIRRQSSYEQYF. The CDR3 DNA is TGTGCCAGCAGCCAAGTTACAATACGTAGACAAAGCTCCTACGAGCAGTACTTC.

This rearrangement joins TRBV29-1 to TRBJ2-5, with a possible D match to TRBD2 (5 bases). The DNA end lines up better with TRBJ2-7; the J call may be wrong. Germline CDR1 reads SQVTM; CDR2 reads ANQGSEA. The CDR3 is 14 residues long. The CDR3 sequence is CSVGESGSSYEQYF. For the CDR3, the DNA is TGCAGCGTTGGGGAGTCGGGCAGCTCCTACGAGCAGTACTTC.

This clone was found once. The chain is built from TRBV7-8 and TRBJ2-7; 10 nucleotides match TRBD1. The V gene's germline CDR1 is SGHVS and CDR2 FQNEAQ. With V trimmed by 0 bases and J by 3 bases, 5 bases remained unmatched. This CDR3 spans 16 amino acids. CDR3 protein: CASSLARGQGHYEQYF. CDR3 DNA sequence: TGTGCCAGCAGCTTAGCTCGGGGACAGGGGCACTACGAGCAGTACTTC. The full variable domain, its missing parts supplied by reference TRBV7-8 and TRBJ2-7, is GAGVSQSPRYKVAKRGQDVALRCDPISGHVSLFWYQQALGQGPEFLTYFQNEAQLDKSGLPSDRFFAERPEGSVSTLKIQRTQQEDSAVYLCASSLARGQGHYEQYFGPGTRLTVT.

V is TRBV4-3 and J is TRBJ2-1; 8 bases fit TRBD2. Germline CDR1 reads LGHNA; CDR2 reads YSLEER. CDR3 length equals 17 residues. V was pared by 2 bases and J by 3 bases, with 9 bases of the junction left unmatched. Here the CDR3 reads CASSQTPTGTSYNEQFF. The CDR3 DNA is TGCGCCAGCAGCCAAACTCCTACCGGGACTAGCTACAATGAGCAGTTCTTC.

This chain uses TRBV9 with TRBJ2-5; the match to TRBD1 covers 9 bases. The CDR3 runs 15 residues. After removal of 2 bases from V and 5 bases from J, the junction contained 7 bases not matched to a gene. Germline V gene sequence: CDR1 SGDLS, CDR2 YYNGEE. CDR3 nucleotide sequence: TGTGCCAGCAGCGTGCTACAGGGGGCATGGGAGACCCAGTACTTC. It encodes CASSVLQGAWETQYF.